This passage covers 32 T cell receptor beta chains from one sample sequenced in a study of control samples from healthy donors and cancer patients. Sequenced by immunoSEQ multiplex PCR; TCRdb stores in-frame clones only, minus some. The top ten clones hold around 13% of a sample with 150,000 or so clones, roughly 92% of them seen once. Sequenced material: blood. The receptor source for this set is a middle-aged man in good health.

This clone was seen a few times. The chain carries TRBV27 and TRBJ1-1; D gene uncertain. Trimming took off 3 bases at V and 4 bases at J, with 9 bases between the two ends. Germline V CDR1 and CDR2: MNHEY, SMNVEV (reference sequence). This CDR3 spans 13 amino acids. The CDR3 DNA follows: TGTGCCAGCAGTTTCCGAGGGCTCACTGAAGCTTTCTTT. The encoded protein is CASSFRGLTEAFF.

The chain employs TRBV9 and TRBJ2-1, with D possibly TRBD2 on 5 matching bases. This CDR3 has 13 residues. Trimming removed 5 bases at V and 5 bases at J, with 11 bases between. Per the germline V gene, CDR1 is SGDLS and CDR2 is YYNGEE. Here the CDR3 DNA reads TGTGCCAGCAGAGATAGCGTAAACAATGAGCAGTTCTTC. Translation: CASRDSVNNEQFF.

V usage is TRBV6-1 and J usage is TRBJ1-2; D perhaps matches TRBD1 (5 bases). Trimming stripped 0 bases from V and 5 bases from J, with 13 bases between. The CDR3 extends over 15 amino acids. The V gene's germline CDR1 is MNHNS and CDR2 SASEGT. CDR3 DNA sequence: TGTGCCAGCAGTGAAGCCTCTGGGGGGGGTTATGGCTACACCTTC. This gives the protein CASSEASGGGYGYTF.

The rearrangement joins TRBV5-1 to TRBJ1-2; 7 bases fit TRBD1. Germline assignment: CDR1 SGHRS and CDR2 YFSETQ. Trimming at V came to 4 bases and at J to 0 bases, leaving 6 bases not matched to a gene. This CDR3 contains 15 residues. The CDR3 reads CASSRDSQANYGYTF. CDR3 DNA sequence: TGCGCCAGCAGCAGGGACAGCCAAGCTAACTATGGCTACACCTTC. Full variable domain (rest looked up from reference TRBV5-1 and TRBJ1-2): KAGVTQTPRYLIKTRGQQVTLSCSPISGHRSVSWYQQTPGQGLQFLFEYFSETQRNKGNFPGRFSGRQFSNSRSEMNVSTLELGDSALYLCASSRDSQANYGYTFGSGTRLTVV.

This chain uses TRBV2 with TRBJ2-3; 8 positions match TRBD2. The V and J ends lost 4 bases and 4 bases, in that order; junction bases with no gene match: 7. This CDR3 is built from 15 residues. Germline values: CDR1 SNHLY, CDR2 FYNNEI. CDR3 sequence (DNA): TGTGCCAGCAGTGCCACTAGCGGTCCGGCAGATACGCAGTATTTT. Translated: CASSATSGPADTQYF.

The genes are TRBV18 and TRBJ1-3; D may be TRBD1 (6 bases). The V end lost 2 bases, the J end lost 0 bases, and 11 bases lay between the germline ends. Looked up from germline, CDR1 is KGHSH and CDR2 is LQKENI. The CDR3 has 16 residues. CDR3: CASSPTPGASGNTIYF. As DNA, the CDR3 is TGTGCCAGCTCACCAACCCCGGGGGCCTCTGGAAACACCATATATTTT.

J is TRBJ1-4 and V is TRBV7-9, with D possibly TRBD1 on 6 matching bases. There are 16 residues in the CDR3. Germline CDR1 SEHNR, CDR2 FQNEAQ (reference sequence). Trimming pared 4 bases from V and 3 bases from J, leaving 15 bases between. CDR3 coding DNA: TGTGCCAGCAGCTGGGGCAGGGGACTGGCTAATGAAAAACTGTTTTTT. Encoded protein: CASSWGRGLANEKLFF.

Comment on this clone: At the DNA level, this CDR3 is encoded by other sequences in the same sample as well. The DNA for the CDR3 is TGTGCCAGCAGCGGGACGGCAACTAATGAAAAACTGTTTTTT. Protein product: CASSGTATNEKLFF. V gene TRBV27 combines with J gene TRBJ1-4; tentatively, D is TRBD1 (5 bases). This CDR3 is built from 14 residues. The V end lost 6 bases, the J end lost 0 bases, and 8 bases lay between the germline ends. Germline CDR1 is MNHEY and CDR2 is SMNVEV (reference sequence).

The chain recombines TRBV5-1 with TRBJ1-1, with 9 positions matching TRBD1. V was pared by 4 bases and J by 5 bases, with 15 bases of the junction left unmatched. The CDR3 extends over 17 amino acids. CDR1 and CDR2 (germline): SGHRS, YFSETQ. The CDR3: CASSPGARQGGRTEAFF. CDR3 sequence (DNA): TGCGCCAGCAGCCCCGGGGCAAGACAGGGGGGGCGAACTGAAGCTTTCTTT.

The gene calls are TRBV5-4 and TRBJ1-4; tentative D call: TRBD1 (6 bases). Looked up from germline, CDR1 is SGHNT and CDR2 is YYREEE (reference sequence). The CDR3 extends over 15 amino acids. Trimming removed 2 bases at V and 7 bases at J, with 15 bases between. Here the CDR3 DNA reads TGTGCCAGCAGCTTTTCGGGGGGGCTGGGTGAAAAACTGTTTTTT. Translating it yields CASSFSGGLGEKLFF. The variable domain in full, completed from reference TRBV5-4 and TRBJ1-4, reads ETGVTQSPTHLIKTRGQQVTLRCSSQSGHNTVSWYQQALGQGPQFIFQYYREEENGRGNFPPRFSGLQFPNYSSELNVNALELDDSALYLCASSFSGGLGEKLFFGSGTQLSVL.

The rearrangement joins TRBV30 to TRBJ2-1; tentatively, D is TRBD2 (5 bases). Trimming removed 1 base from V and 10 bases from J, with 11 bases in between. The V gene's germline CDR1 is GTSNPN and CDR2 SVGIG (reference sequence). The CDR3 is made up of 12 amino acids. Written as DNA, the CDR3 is TGTGCCTGGAGTGGGGGTTGGGAGGAGCAGTTCTTC. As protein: CAWSGGWEEQFF. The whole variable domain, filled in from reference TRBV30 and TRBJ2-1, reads SQTIHQWPATLVQPVGSPLSLECTVEGTSNPNLYWYRQAAGRGLQLLFYSVGIGQISSEVPQNLSASRPQDRQFILSSKKLLLSDSGFYLCAWSGGWEEQFFGPGTRLTVL.

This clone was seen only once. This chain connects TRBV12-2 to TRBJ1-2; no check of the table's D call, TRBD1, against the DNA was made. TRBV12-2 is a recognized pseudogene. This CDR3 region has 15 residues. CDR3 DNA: TGTGCAAGTCGCTTAGACAGGCCGCGTAACTATGGCTACACCTTC. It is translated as CASRLDRPRNYGYTF.

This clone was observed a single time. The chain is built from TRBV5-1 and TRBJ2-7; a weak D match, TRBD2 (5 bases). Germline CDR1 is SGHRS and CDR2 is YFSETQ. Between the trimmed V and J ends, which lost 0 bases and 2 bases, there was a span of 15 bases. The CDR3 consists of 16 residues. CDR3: CASSLERTHGAYEQYF. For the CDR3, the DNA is TGCGCCAGCAGCTTGGAACGAACCCACGGGGCCTACGAGCAGTACTTC.

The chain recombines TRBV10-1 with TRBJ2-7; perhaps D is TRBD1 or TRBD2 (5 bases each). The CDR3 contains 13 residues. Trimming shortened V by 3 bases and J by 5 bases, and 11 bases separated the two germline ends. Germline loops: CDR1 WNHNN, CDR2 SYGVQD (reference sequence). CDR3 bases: TGCGCCAGCAGTGAAGGGACGACTCACGAGCAGTACTTC. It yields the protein CASSEGTTHEQYF.

The CDR3 protein is CASSQRDRVGSPQHF. Written as DNA, the CDR3 is TGTGCCAGCAGCCAAAGAGACAGGGTGGGATCGCCCCAGCATTTT. J is TRBJ1-5 and V is TRBV5-8; 7 nucleotides agree with TRBD1. The junction had 13 bases not matched to a gene; V was cut back by 4 bases and J by 9 bases. This CDR3 is 15 amino acids long. Germline-derived CDR1 and CDR2 are SGHTS and YDEGEE.

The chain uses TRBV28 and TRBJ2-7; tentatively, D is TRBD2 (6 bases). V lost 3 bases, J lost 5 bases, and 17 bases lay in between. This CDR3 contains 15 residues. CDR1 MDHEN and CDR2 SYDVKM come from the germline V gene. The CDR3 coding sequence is TGTGCCAGCAGTTTTTTAGCGGATAGAGGGGACGAGCAGTACTTC. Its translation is CASSFLADRGDEQYF.

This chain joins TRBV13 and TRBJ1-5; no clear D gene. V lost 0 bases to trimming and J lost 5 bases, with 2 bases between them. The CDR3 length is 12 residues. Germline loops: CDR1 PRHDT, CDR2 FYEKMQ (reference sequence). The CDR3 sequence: CASSLGDQPQHF. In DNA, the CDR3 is TGTGCCAGCAGCTTAGGAGATCAGCCCCAGCATTTT.

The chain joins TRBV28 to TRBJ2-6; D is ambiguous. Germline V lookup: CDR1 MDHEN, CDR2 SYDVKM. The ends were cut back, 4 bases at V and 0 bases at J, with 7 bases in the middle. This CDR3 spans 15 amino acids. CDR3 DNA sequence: TGTGCCAGCAGTTCGGAGCACTCTGGGGCCAACGTCCTGACTTTC. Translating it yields CASSSEHSGANVLTF. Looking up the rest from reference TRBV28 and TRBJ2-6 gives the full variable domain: DVKVTQSSRYLVKRTGEKVFLECVQDMDHENMFWYRQDPGLGLRLIYFSYDVKMKEKGDIPEGYSVSREKKERFSLILESASTNQTSMYLCASSSEHSGANVLTFGAGSRLTVL.

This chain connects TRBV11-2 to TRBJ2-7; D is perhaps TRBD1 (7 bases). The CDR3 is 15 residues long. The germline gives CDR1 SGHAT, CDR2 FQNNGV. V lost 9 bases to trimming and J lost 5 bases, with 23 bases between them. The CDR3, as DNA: TGTGCCAGTAAACCCGACAGGGAGGTGTGGAACGAGCAGTACTTC. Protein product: CASKPDREVWNEQYF.

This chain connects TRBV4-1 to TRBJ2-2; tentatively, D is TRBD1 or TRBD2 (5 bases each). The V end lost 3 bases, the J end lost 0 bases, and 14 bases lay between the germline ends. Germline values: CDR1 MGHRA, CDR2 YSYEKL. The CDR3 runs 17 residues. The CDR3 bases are TGCGCCAGCAGCCAGGTCTGGGGGTCGTCGAACACCGGGGAGCTGTTTTTT. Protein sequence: CASSQVWGSSNTGELFF.

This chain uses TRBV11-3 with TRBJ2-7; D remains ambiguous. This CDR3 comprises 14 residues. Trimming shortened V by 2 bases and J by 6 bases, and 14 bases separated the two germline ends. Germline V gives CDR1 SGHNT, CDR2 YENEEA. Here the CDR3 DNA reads TGTGCCAGCAGCTTAACCGGGCCCTCTTCCGAGCAGTACTTC. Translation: CASSLTGPSSEQYF.

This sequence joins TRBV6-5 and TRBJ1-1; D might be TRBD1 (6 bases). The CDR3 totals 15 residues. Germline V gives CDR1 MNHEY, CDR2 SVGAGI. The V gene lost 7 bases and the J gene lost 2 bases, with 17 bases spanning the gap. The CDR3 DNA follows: TGTGCCAGCACCCCGAGATCAGGGGCAAACACTGAAGCTTTCTTT. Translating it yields CASTPRSGANTEAFF.

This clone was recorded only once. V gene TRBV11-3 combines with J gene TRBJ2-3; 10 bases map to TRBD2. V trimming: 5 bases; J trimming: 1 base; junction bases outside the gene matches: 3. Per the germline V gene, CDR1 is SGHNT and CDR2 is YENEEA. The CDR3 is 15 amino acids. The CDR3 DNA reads TGTGCCAGCAGCCTCCTAGCGGGAGGCACAGATACGCAGTATTTT. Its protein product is CASSLLAGGTDTQYF.

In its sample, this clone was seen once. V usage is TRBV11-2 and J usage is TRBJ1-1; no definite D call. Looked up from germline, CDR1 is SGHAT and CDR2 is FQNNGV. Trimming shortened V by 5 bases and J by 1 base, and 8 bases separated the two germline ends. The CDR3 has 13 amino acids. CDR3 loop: CASSLQENTEAFF. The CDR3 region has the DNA TGTGCCAGCAGCCTGCAGGAGAACACTGAAGCTTTCTTT.

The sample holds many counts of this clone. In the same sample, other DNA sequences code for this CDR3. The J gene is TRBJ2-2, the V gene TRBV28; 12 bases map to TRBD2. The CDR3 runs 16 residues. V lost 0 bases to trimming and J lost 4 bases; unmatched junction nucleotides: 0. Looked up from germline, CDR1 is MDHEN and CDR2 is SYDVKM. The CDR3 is CASSLWTSGSTGELFF. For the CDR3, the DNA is TGTGCCAGCAGTTTATGGACTAGCGGGAGCACCGGGGAGCTGTTTTTT. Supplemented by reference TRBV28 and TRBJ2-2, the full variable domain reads DVKVTQSSRYLVKRTGEKVFLECVQDMDHENMFWYRQDPGLGLRLIYFSYDVKMKEKGDIPEGYSVSREKKERFSLILESASTNQTSMYLCASSLWTSGSTGELFFGEGSRLTVL.

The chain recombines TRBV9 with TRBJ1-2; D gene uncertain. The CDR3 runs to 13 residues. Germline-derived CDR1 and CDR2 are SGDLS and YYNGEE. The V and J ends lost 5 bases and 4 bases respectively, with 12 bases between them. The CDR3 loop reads CASRREGRYGYTF. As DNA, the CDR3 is TGTGCCAGCAGGAGAGAGGGCCGCTATGGCTACACCTTC.

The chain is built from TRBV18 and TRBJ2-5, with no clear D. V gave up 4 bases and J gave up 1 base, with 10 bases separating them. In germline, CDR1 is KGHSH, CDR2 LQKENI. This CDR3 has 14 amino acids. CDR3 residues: CASSRPPAQETQYF. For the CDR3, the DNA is TGTGCCAGCTCACGCCCCCCCGCCCAAGAGACCCAGTACTTC.

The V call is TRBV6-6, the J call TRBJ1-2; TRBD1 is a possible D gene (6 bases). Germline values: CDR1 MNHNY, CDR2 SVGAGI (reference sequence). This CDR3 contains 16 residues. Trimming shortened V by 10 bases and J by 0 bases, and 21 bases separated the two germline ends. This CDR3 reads CATVKLTGPANYGYTF. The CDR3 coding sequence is TGTGCCACCGTAAAACTCACAGGGCCAGCTAACTATGGCTACACCTTC.

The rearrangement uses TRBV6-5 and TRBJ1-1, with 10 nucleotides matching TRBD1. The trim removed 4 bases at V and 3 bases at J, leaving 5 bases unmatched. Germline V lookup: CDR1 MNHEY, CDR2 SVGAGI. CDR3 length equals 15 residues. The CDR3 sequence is CASSSSDRGYTEAFF. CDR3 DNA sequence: TGTGCCAGCAGTTCCTCGGACAGGGGGTACACTGAAGCTTTCTTT.

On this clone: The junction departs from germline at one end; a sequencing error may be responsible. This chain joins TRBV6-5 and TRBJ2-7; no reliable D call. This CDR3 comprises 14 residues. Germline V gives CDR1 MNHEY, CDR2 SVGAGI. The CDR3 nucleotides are TGTGCCAGTAGTTTAGGGTCGAGCTCCTACGAGCAGTACTTC. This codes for CASSLGSSSYEQYF.

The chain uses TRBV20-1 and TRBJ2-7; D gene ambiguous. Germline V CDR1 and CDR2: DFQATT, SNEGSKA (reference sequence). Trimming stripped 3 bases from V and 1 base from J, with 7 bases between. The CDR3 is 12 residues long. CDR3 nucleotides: TGCAGTGCTAGTCAGACATCCTACGAGCAGTACTTC. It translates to CSASQTSYEQYF.

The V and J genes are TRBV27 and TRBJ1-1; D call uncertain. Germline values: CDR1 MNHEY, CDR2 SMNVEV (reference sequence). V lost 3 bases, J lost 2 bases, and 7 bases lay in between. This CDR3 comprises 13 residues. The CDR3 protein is CASSFAANTEAFF. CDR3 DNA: TGTGCCAGCAGTTTCGCGGCAAACACTGAAGCTTTCTTT.